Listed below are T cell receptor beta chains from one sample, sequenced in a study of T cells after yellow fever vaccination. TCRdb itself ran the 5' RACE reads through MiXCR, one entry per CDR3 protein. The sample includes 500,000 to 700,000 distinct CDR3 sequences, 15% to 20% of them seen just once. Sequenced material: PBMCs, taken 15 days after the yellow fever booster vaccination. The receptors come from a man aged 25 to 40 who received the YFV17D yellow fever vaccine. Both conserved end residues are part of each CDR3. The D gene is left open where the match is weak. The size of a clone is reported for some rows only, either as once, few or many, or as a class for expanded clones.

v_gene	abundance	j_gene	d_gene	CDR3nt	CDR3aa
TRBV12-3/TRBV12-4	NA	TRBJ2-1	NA	TGTGCCAGCAGTCTAGCCTATGGTCTCGACGGACAGATTATTCAGAGCTCCTACAATGAGCAGTTCTTC	CASSLAYGLDGQIIQSSYNEQFF
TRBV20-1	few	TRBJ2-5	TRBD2	TGCAGTGCTAGGCGCAGGGAGGGTACCCAGTACTTC	CSARRREGTQYF
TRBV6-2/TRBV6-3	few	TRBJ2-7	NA	TGTGCCAGCAGTTACGTTCGGGATGTTGGGCCCGGGTCCTACGGCGCGTACGAGCAGTACTTC	CASSYVRDVGPGSYGAYEQYF
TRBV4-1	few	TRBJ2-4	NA	TGCGCCAGCAGCCAAGAGGGGGTAGGGGGAAACATTCAGTACTTC	CASSQEGVGGNIQYF
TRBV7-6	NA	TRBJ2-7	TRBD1	TGTGCCAGCGGCTTAGTAGGGACAGGGCTCTACGAGCAGTACTTC	CASGLVGTGLYEQYF
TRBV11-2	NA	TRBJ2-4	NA	TGTGCCAGCAGCTCTTCACCGTTAGCCAAAAACATTCAGTACTTC	CASSSSPLAKNIQYF
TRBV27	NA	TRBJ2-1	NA	TGTGCCAGCAGTCCCCTCGGGACCCAAGGAGGGAAGGAGCAGTTCTTC	CASSPLGTQGGKEQFF
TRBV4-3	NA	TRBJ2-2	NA	TGCGCCAGCAGCCGGGGGGATTCTAACACCGGGGAGCTGTTTTTT	CASSRGDSNTGELFF
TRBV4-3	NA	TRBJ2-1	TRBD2	TGCGCCAGCAGCCAAGGGGCTAGCGGATCCTCCTACAATGAGCAGTTCTTC	CASSQGASGSSYNEQFF
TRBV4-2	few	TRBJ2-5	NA	TGTGCCAGCAGCCAAGATAGGGGAGTATGGGAGACCCAGTACTTC	CASSQDRGVWETQYF
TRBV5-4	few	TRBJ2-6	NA	TGTGCCAGCAGCTCCGACGTTATCAGGAACTCTGGGGCCAACGTCCTGACTTTC	CASSSDVIRNSGANVLTF
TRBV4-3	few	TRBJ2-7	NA	TGCGCCAGCAGCCAAGATACCCAGAACCCCTACGAGCAGTACTTC	CASSQDTQNPYEQYF
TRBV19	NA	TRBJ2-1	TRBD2	TGTGCCAGTACTCTAGCGGATTCCTACAATGAGCAGTTCTTC	CASTLADSYNEQFF
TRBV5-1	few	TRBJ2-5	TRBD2	TGCGCCAGCAGCCGCCGTGGCAGCGGGAACACGTACCAAGAGACCCAGTACTTC	CASSRRGSGNTYQETQYF
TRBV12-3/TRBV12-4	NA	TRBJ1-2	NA	TGTGCCAGCAGCCCCTGGGGGAGAAACAATGGGGGCTATGGCTACACCTTC	CASSPWGRNNGGYGYTF
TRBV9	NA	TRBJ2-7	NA	TGTGCCAGCAGCGGCCCTGGGCCCTCCTACTCGCAGTACTTC	CASSGPGPSYSQYF
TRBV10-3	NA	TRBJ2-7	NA	TGTGCCATCACCCCCGAGGGGACTCGGGGTTTGGAGCAGTACTTC	CAITPEGTRGLEQYF
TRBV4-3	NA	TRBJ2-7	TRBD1	TGCGCCAGCAGCCAGGGGACAGGGGCCACCTACGAGCAGTACTTC	CASSQGTGATYEQYF